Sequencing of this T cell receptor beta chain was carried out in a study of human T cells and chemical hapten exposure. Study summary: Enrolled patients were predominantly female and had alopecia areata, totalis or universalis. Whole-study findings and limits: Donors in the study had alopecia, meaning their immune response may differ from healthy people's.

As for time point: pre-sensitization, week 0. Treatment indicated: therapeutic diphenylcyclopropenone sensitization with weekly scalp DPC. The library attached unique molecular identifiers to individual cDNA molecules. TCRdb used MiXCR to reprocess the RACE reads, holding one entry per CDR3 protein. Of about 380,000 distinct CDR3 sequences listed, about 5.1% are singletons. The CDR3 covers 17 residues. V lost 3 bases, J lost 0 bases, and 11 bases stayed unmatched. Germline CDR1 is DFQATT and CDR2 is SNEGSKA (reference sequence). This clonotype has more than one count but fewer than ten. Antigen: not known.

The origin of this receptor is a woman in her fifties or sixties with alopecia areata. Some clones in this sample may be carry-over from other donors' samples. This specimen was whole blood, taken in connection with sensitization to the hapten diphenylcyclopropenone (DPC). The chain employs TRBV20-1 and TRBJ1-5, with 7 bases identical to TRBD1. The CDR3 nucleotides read TGCAGTGCTAGTATCCGGGACAGTGATTATAGCAATCAGCCCCAGCATTTT. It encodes CSASIRDSDYSNQPQHF.